Listed below are T cell receptor beta chains from one sample, sequenced in a study of blood T cell repertoires in COVID-19. TCRdb's copy holds only in-frame clones and misses some; the assay was immunoSEQ multiplex PCR. Seen here are about 260,000 clones, 84% observed once, and the top ten hold 4.2%. Sequencing used peripheral blood. The receptors were gathered from a man in his sixties with acute or convalescent COVID-19. The CDR3 runs from the conserved cysteine through the conserved F or W. The D gene is left open where the match is weak. Some rows mark clone size as missing; the rest say once, few, many or name a class of expanded clone.

>TRBV18|TRBJ1-2|-|few
TGTGCCAGCTCACCGGTACAGCTTGGCTACACCTTC
CASSPVQLGYTF
>TRBV10-3|TRBJ2-1|-|-
TGTGCCATCAGCCCTAAGGCAGAGGCTACCTACAATGAGCAGTTCTTC
CAISPKAEATYNEQFF
>TRBV7-8|TRBJ2-2|TRBD2|-
TGTGCCAGCAGCTTATGGTGGGGGGGAAGCACCGGGGAGCTGTTTTTT
CASSLWWGGSTGELFF
>TRBV27|TRBJ2-1|-|-
TGTGCCAGCACCGACAGTCTCTCTTACAATGAGCAGTTCTTC
CASTDSLSYNEQFF
>TRBV6-2/TRBV6-3|TRBJ2-7|TRBD2|-
TGTGCCAGCAGCTTAACTGGACTAGGGACCTACGAGCAGTACTTC
CASSLTGLGTYEQYF
>TRBV3-1/TRBV3-2|TRBJ1-3|TRBD1|-
TGTGCCAGCAGCCTAGCGACCGGGACAGGGGCGGGCGGAAACACCATATATTTT
CASSLATGTGAGGNTIYF
>TRBV7-8|TRBJ1-5|-|-
TGTGCCAGCAGCTCCGAGCGGGGGGCCGGTCAGCCCCAGCATTTT
CASSSERGAGQPQHF
>TRBV6-5|TRBJ1-1|-|-
TGTGCCAGCAGTTACCTCGGGGGACGTACTGAAGCTTTCTTT
CASSYLGGRTEAFF
>TRBV10-1|TRBJ2-5|-|-
TGCGCCAGCAGTGAGTCCGGGGGGCTGAAGACCCAGTACTTC
CASSESGGLKTQYF
>TRBV5-1|TRBJ1-5|-|-
TGCGCCAGCAGCGGGGACATCTACTTTAGCAATCAGCCCCAGCATTTT
CASSGDIYFSNQPQHF
>TRBV5-1|TRBJ1-3|TRBD1|few
TGCGCCAGCAGGCCACAGGGGTTCTCTGGAAACACCATATATTTT
CASRPQGFSGNTIYF
>TRBV6-2/TRBV6-3|TRBJ2-1|TRBD2|-
TGTGCCAGCGGCCGGGGACTAGCGTTGGGCAATGAGCAGTTCTTC
CASGRGLALGNEQFF
>TRBV6-5|TRBJ1-1|TRBD1|few
TGTGCCAGCAGTCCTACAGGGGGCGGCACTGAAGCTTTCTTT
CASSPTGGGTEAFF
>TRBV7-8|TRBJ1-1|-|few
TGTGCCAGCAGGGAGGGAGGGCTAACTGAAGCTTTCTTT
CASREGGLTEAFF
>TRBV28|TRBJ1-6|-|few
TGTGCCAGCAGTCCCGCGGGATCACCCCTCCACTTT
CASSPAGSPLHF
>TRBV9|TRBJ2-5|TRBD2|few
TGTGCCAGCAGCCTCCCCGGGGGGGCCGAACAAGAGACCCAGTACTTC
CASSLPGGAEQETQYF
>TRBV11-3|TRBJ1-1|TRBD1|-
TGTGCCAGCAGCTATGGGACAGGCCTGAACACTGAAGCTTTCTTT
CASSYGTGLNTEAFF
>TRBV3-1/TRBV3-2|TRBJ2-5|TRBD2|-
TGTGCCAGCGGCCGGGAGGGTGGTGAGACCCAGTACTTC
CASGREGGETQYF
>TRBV3-1/TRBV3-2|TRBJ2-2|TRBD1|once
TGTGCCAGCACTCGAAGTGGGACAGGGGTGATCACCGGGGAGCTGTTTTTT
CASTRSGTGVITGELFF